This record covers a single TCR beta chain. This record belongs to a study of blood T cell repertoires in COVID-19. Study summary: Sites across the United States, Italy and Spain contributed samples from acute and convalescent COVID-19. PBMCs, B-cell-depleted T cells, or T cells provided the cDNA or gDNA that made up the material.

Original data processing: Reference gene primer amplification in the assay estimated nucleated cell counts. Method: immunoSEQ multiplex PCR; TCRdb's copy keeps in-frame clones and lacks some. V, J and clone size are taken as reported in that table, and D and trimming were inferred from the DNA itself. The table shows around 360,000 clones, with 80% to 90% occurring only once. CDR1 and CDR2 from the germline V gene are MGHRA and YSYEKL. The CDR3 contains 15 residues. Unmatched junction bases numbered 6, after V lost 3 bases and J lost 4 bases. The sample was peripheral blood. The chain couples TRBV4-1 to TRBJ2-1; 7 bases line up with TRBD2. The TCR sequence derives from a young woman with COVID-19, enrolled during active disease. CDR3 sequence: CASSHPGLQYNEQFF. The CDR3 DNA follows: TGCGCCAGCAGCCACCCGGGACTACAATACAATGAGCAGTTCTTC.